Listed below are T cell receptor beta chains from one sample, sequenced in a study of T cell responses to AZD1222 COVID-19 vaccine. Produced via immunoSEQ multiplex PCR; TCRdb's table is partial and in-frame only. Of some 120,000 clones listed, about 91% are singletons. The material was peripheral blood, obtained on day 0 of AZD1222 vaccination. The receptors were sampled from an adult in good health. CDR3s include the opening cysteine and the closing phenylalanine or tryptophan.

length: 10; V: TRBV14; CDR3: CASGNNEQFF
length: 15; V: TRBV5-1; CDR3: CASSIGQGNNSPLHF
length: 13; V: TRBV20-1; CDR3: CSASVTGYYGYTF
length: 14; V: TRBV29-1; CDR3: CSVLGGNSYNEQFF
length: 14; V: TRBV28; CDR3: CASSLAGGNQPQHF
length: 14; V: TRBV7-9; CDR3: CASSLEGLTDTQYF
length: 16; V: TRBV4-2; CDR3: CASSQAGGNSGNTIYF
length: 15; V: TRBV28; CDR3: CASRRGGSLNQPQHF
length: 14; V: TRBV18; CDR3: CASSPRTDPYEQYF
length: 18; V: TRBV19; CDR3: CASSTKGTSGGFYNEQFF
length: 15; V: TRBV25-1; CDR3: CASSEHSDLTDTQYF
length: 13; V: TRBV29-1; CDR3: CSVASSSTTEAFF
length: 13; V: TRBV11-3; CDR3: CASSLRGNSEAFF
length: 17; V: TRBV7-9; CDR3: CASSLGISGGAYNEQFF
length: 18; V: TRBV6-2/TRBV6-3; CDR3: CASSYSQPTGASTDTQYF
length: 16; V: TRBV29-1; CDR3: CSVLSGGPRDTDTQYF
length: 15; V: TRBV6-5; CDR3: CASSYSWGQGVGYTF
length: 15; V: TRBV19; CDR3: CASSIWSGASDEQFF
length: 14; V: TRBV18; CDR3: CASSPTGPNTEAFF
length: 15; V: TRBV5-5; CDR3: CASSLTLASTGELFF
length: 16; V: TRBV7-9; CDR3: CASSLGQANGLNEQFF
length: 15; V: TRBV5-4; CDR3: CASSLGGVSSYEQYF
length: 11; V: TRBV5-1; CDR3: CASSFNTEAFF
length: 17; V: TRBV11-2; CDR3: CASIPGGAGGPGNTIYF
length: 14; V: TRBV27; CDR3: CASSFRQPFGELFF
length: 12; V: TRBV5-1; CDR3: CASSREGQRQYF
length: 14; V: TRBV5-1; CDR3: CASSVTGSGNTIYF
length: 19; V: TRBV18; CDR3: CASSPPGGLVTQNTGELFF
length: 18; V: TRBV24-1; CDR3: CATSDSRPSGISYNEQFF
length: 12; V: TRBV10-3; CDR3: CAISDSTYEQYF
length: 13; V: TRBV12-3/TRBV12-4; CDR3: CASSSDRNTEAFF
length: 14; V: TRBV6-5; CDR3: CASSYSTRVDTQYF
length: 13; V: TRBV3-1/TRBV3-2; CDR3: CASSPGENQPQHF
length: 14; V: TRBV27; CDR3: CASDWRGDNQPQHF
length: 15; V: TRBV4-3; CDR3: CASSRGRTVQETQYF
length: 16; V: TRBV5-6; CDR3: CASSLRTGLTNEKLFF
length: 18; V: TRBV6-2/TRBV6-3; CDR3: CASSYSMGLAGGGNTQYF
length: 18; V: TRBV11-2; CDR3: CASSLAGQGGPPTGELFF
length: 14; V: TRBV27; CDR3: CASSPEGRLYGYTF
length: 13; V: TRBV12-3/TRBV12-4; CDR3: CASRQTGANVLTF
length: 16; V: TRBV6-2/TRBV6-3; CDR3: CASSYRRGGDTGELFF
length: 17; V: TRBV18; CDR3: CASSPSLTSGTTGELFF
length: 16; V: TRBV6-1; CDR3: CASSARGTGGDYGYTF
length: 11; V: TRBV11-2; CDR3: CASSLAGELFF
length: 14; V: TRBV9; CDR3: CASSGSGGAYEQYF
length: 18; V: TRBV3-1/TRBV3-2; CDR3: CASSQARSGRFMNTEAFF
length: 14; V: TRBV7-3; CDR3: CASSSSSGVDEQYF
length: 16; V: TRBV18; CDR3: CASSPGLAHSSYEQYF
length: 15; V: TRBV18; CDR3: CASSPRTEYTDTQYF
length: 13; V: TRBV3-1/TRBV3-2; CDR3: CAFRQQNTGELFF
length: 15; V: TRBV6-5; CDR3: CASKSLSGDQETQYF
length: 15; V: TRBV9; CDR3: CASSVGPGQGYEQYF
length: 16; V: TRBV6-5; CDR3: CASSYYPGTSNTEAFF
length: 16; V: TRBV7-2; CDR3: CASSLVGSYSNQPQHF
length: 24; V: TRBV7-3; CDR3: CASSLISLGRQGMGGGFSTDTQYF
length: 16; V: TRBV5-1; CDR3: CASSPGQGWVNTEAFF
length: 15; V: TRBV3-1/TRBV3-2; CDR3: CASSQDGEGFQPQHF
length: 15; V: TRBV6-2/TRBV6-3; CDR3: CASSYSSFLGETQYF